The clone carrying this T cell receptor beta chain was counted only a few times. Its antigen remains unknown. This sample was taken from a study of CD8+ T cells in alopecia areata. General study results and limits: Sequencing of scalp samples also includes resident alphabeta T cells from normal skin. Sharing of TCRs across patients appeared less clear than in mice, possibly for HLA-related reasons. Lesional scalp displayed greater clonality than normal scalp, most notably in alopecia totalis/universalis.

After isolation, RNA underwent reverse transcription to generate cDNA as the sequencing template. Profiling relied on immunoSEQ multiplex PCR, and the TCRdb table lists in-frame clones only, not all of them. The sample includes about 120,000 clones, approximately 60% of them seen just once. Germline values: CDR1 MGHRA, CDR2 YSYEKL. Trimming at V came to 0 bases and at J to 3 bases, leaving 0 bases not matched to a gene. The length of the CDR3 is 14 residues. This sequence originates from a human donor in good health. The V and J genes are TRBV4-1 and TRBJ1-2; 8 positions agree with TRBD1. Sequencing was performed on CD4+ T cells sorted from blood. DNA for the CDR3: TGCGCCAGCAGCCAAGAACAGGGGGACTATGGCTACACCTTC. This translates into CASSQEQGDYGYTF.